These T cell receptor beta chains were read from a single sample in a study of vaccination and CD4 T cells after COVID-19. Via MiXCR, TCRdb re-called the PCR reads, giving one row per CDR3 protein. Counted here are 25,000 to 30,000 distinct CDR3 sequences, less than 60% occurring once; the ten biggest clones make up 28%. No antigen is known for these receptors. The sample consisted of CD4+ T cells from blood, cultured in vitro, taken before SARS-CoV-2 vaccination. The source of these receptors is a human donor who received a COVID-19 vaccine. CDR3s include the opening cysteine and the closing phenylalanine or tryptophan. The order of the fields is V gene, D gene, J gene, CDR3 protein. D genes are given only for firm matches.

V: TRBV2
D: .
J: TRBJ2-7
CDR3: CASSEVWAGRPGYF

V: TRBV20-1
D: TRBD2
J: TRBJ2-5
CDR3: CSARSPAGGAETQYF

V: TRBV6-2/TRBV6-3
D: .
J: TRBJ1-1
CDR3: CASSYEGEVTEAFF

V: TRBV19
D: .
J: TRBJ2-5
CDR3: CASSMDRQETQYF

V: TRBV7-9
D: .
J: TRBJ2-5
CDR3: CASSLAGSETQYF

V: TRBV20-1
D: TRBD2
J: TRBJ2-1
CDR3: CSARGVPTSRAINNEQFF

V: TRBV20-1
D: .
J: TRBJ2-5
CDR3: CSAERGGVDRETQYF

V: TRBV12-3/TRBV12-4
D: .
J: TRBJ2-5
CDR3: CASSSSLGTQYF

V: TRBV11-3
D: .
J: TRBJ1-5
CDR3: CASSLDQWDYSNQPQHF

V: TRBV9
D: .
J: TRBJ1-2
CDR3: CASSRTGSDYGYTF

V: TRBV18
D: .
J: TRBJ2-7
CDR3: CASSPQGFYEQYF

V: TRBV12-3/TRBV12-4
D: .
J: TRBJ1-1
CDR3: CASRRQGTEAFF

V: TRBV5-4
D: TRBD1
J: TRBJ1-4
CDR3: CASSSTGGAEKLFF

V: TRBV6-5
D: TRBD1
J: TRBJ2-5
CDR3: CASSYRQGVGETQYF